This T cell receptor (beta chain) was documented in a study of T cells after yellow fever vaccination. The CDR3 is 15 residues long. The germline gives CDR1 SGHTA, CDR2 FQGNSA. The ends lost 5 bases at V and 6 bases at J; junction bases unmatched: 9. In TCRdb, the 5' RACE reads were re-called with MiXCR into one record per CDR3 protein. The repertoire holds around 250,000 distinct CDR3 sequences, about 7% seen once, with about 0.85% in the top ten. Here the sequenced sample was CD4+ T cells sorted from PBMCs, taken 15 days after the yellow fever booster vaccination. This TCR came from a man under 40 who received the YFV17D yellow fever vaccine. The rearrangement joins TRBV7-2 to TRBJ2-3; 9 nucleotides agree with TRBD2. CDR3: CASSPGAGGPDTQYF. CDR3 DNA: TGTGCCAGCAGCCCCGGGGCGGGAGGGCCGGATACGCAGTATTTT.